Below, 22 T cell receptor beta chains from the same sample are listed, as sequenced in a study of cytomegalovirus exposure and HLA in healthy donors. This table comes from immunoSEQ multiplex PCR, and its TCRdb copy is limited to in-frame clones, with some not included. The sample has more than 300,000 clones; about nine tenths are singletons. The specimen was PBMCs. These receptors were obtained from a woman aged 18-29 years in good health and CMV-seronegative.

V is TRBV2 and J is TRBJ1-2; 7 bases are shared with TRBD1. Germline loops: CDR1 SNHLY, CDR2 FYNNEI. V lost 7 bases, J lost 4 bases, and 6 bases stayed unmatched. The CDR3 is made up of 13 amino acids. CDR3: CASTDGTAYGYTF. CDR3 DNA: TGTGCCAGCACCGATGGGACAGCCTATGGCTACACCTTC.

In DNA form, the CDR3 reads TGCGCCAGCAGTCCCCGGGACAGGGTTTTGAAAGCTTTCTTT. It yields the protein CASSPRDRVLKAFF. The chain joins TRBV10-1 to TRBJ1-1; 9 nucleotides line up with TRBD1. Germline V lookup: CDR1 WNHNN, CDR2 SYGVQD (reference sequence). V was pared by 5 bases and J by 9 bases, with 10 bases of the junction left unmatched. The CDR3 has 14 amino acids.

CDR3 residues: CASSPTGPGANVLTF. In nucleotides, the CDR3 is TGTGCCAGCAGTCCGACAGGGCCTGGGGCCAACGTCCTGACTTTC. V gene TRBV6-5 combines with J gene TRBJ2-6, with TRBD1 identical over 7 bases. Trimming took 5 bases from V and 2 from J; bases not matched to a gene: 3. CDR3 length: 15 amino acids. Per germline, CDR1 MNHEY and CDR2 SVGAGI.

The chain combines TRBV11-2 with TRBJ2-7; 7 bases fit TRBD1. V was clipped by 5 bases and J by 3 bases; unmatched bases: 7. Looked up from germline, CDR1 is SGHAT and CDR2 is FQNNGV. The CDR3 has 14 amino acids. The CDR3 nucleotides are TGTGCCAGCAGCCCGACGACAGGGAGCTACGAGCAGTACTTC. This sequence encodes CASSPTTGSYEQYF.

The chain has TRBV16 and TRBJ1-2; D call uncertain. Germline CDR1 and CDR2: KGHSY and FQNENV. The CDR3 runs to 14 residues. V lost 1 base to trimming and J lost 6 bases, with 12 bases between them. CDR3 sequence (DNA): TGTGCCAGCAGCCAATTGCGGGGATCCAATGGCTACACCTTC. Residues: CASSQLRGSNGYTF.

The V call is TRBV10-1, the J call TRBJ2-7, with 8 bases aligning to TRBD1. The CDR3 contains 15 residues. V shed 4 bases and J 0 bases; nucleotides not matched to a gene: 5. Germline CDR1 and CDR2: WNHNN and SYGVQD (reference sequence). CDR3 region: CASSGSGTGSYEQYF. CDR3 nucleotides: TGCGCCAGCAGTGGTTCCGGGACAGGCTCCTACGAGCAGTACTTC.

This clone was picked up a small number of times. The chain combines TRBV5-1 with TRBJ2-3; tentative D call: TRBD2 (6 bases). CDR1 is SGHRS and CDR2 is YFSETQ in the germline V gene. The CDR3 length is 17 residues. V was pared by 6 bases and J by 3 bases, with 23 bases between. CDR3 nucleotides: TGCGCCAGCAATAGCGCTTCGTTGCGGGGTGGAACAGATACGCAGTATTTT. It is translated as CASNSASLRGGTDTQYF.

V is TRBV4-1 and J is TRBJ2-3; no clear D. V shed 1 base and J shed 2 bases, with 7 bases lying between them. Germline V gene sequence: CDR1 MGHRA, CDR2 YSYEKL. This CDR3 spans 14 amino acids. CDR3 DNA: TGCGCCAGCAGCCAAGGCTCCTACACAGATACGCAGTATTTT. This codes for CASSQGSYTDTQYF.

J is TRBJ1-1 and V is TRBV6-5; 7 nucleotides match TRBD1. V lost 6 bases to trimming and J lost 6 bases; unmatched junction nucleotides: 1. CDR3 size: 11 residues. Germline lookup yields CDR1 MNHEY and CDR2 SVGAGI. CDR3 nucleotides: TGTGCCAGCAGACAGGGGCCTGAAGCTTTCTTT. It is translated as CASRQGPEAFF.

The CDR3 nucleotides read TGTGCCACCGATGGAAGAACAGGGTTACCTGAAGCTTTCTTT. This translates into CATDGRTGLPEAFF. The chain couples TRBV6-1 to TRBJ1-1, with D perhaps TRBD1 (6 bases). V lost 10 bases to trimming and J lost 6 bases, with 21 bases between them. The CDR3 contains 14 residues. CDR1 and CDR2 (germline): MNHNS, SASEGT.

This clone was counted a single time. The gene calls are TRBV5-1 and TRBJ2-1; 8 bases fit TRBD1. This CDR3 is built from 14 residues. V lost 4 bases and J lost 6; bases outside the gene matches: 6. The germline CDR1 and CDR2 sequences are SGHRS and YFSETQ. The CDR3, as DNA: TGCGCCAGCAGCGTTACTACAGGGGGCAATGAGCAGTTCTTC. Protein: CASSVTTGGNEQFF. The whole variable domain, filled in from reference TRBV5-1 and TRBJ2-1, reads KAGVTQTPRYLIKTRGQQVTLSCSPISGHRSVSWYQQTPGQGLQFLFEYFSETQRNKGNFPGRFSGRQFSNSRSEMNVSTLELGDSALYLCASSVTTGGNEQFFGPGTRLTVL.

This clone was observed a handful of times. The V call is TRBV2, the J call TRBJ1-2, with 8 bases fitting TRBD1. The V and J ends lost 3 bases and 7 bases, in that order; junction bases with no gene match: 13. The CDR3 contains 16 residues. CDR1 and CDR2 from the germline V gene are SNHLY and FYNNEI. The CDR3 DNA sequence: TGTGCCAGCAGTGAGTTCACTGGACAGGGTACGGGTGGCTACACCTTC. Protein product: CASSEFTGQGTGGYTF.

The rearrangement joins TRBV14 to TRBJ1-2, with TRBD1 identical over 9 bases. Germline values: CDR1 SGHDN, CDR2 FVKESK. The CDR3 has 20 residues. The V segment lost 4 bases and the J segment 5 bases; nucleotides outside the gene matches: 23. CDR3 loop: CASSRKDWGTGKGVWYGYTF. CDR3 coding DNA: TGTGCCAGCAGCCGAAAAGACTGGGGGACAGGGAAAGGAGTATGGTATGGCTACACCTTC.

The chain has TRBV29-1 and TRBJ1-2, with D tentatively TRBD1 (5 bases). The CDR3 has 11 amino acids. The ends were cut back, 4 bases at V and 5 bases at J, with 8 bases in the middle. Germline CDR1 reads SQVTM; CDR2 reads ANQGSEA. In DNA form, the CDR3 reads TGCAGCGTTGTTTCAGGGTATGGCTACACCTTC. Its translation is CSVVSGYGYTF.

The chain recombines TRBV29-1 with TRBJ1-4; D is ambiguous. Germline V gene data show CDR1 as SQVTM and CDR2 as ANQGSEA. The CDR3 loop spans 13 amino acids. With 7 bases removed from V and 5 bases from J, the gap between germline ends came to 14 bases. CDR3 DNA: TGCAGCGCGGAGGATCGATCGAATGAAAAACTGTTTTTT. It is translated as CSAEDRSNEKLFF.

This rearrangement joins TRBV7-9 to TRBJ2-5, with D possibly being TRBD1 (6 bases). Germline CDR1 is SEHNR and CDR2 is FQNEAQ (reference sequence). The CDR3 has 16 amino acids. Trimming cost V 4 bases and J 0 bases, with 15 bases left between them. CDR3 region: CASSSFTGLHQETQYF. CDR3 bases: TGTGCCAGCAGCTCCTTCACAGGGCTACACCAAGAGACCCAGTACTTC.

The rearrangement uses TRBV6-1 and TRBJ1-3; D gene uncertain. There are 13 residues in the CDR3. Germline assignment: CDR1 MNHNS and CDR2 SASEGT. Deletions cut 1 base from V and 10 bases from J, with 11 bases between. The chain's CDR3 is CASSEGSWETIYF. CDR3 nucleotide sequence: TGTGCCAGCAGTGAAGGATCGTGGGAGACCATATATTTT.

The genes are TRBV2 and TRBJ2-7; tentatively, D is TRBD1 (5 bases). CDR1 and CDR2 (germline): SNHLY, FYNNEI. V was cut by 7 bases and J by 2 bases, with 18 bases left in between. The CDR3 contains 15 residues. The CDR3 nucleotides are TGTGCCAGCAACCTAGACAGTAATCGGGCCTACGAGCAGTACTTC. It encodes CASNLDSNRAYEQYF. Using reference TRBV2 and TRBJ2-7 for the parts outside the CDR3, the full variable domain is EPEVTQTPSHQVTQMGQEVILRCVPISNHLYFYWYRQILGQKVEFLVSFYNNEISEKSEIFDDQFSVERPDGSNFTLKIRSTKLEDSAMYFCASNLDSNRAYEQYFGPGTRLTVT.

The rearrangement joins TRBV27 to TRBJ1-2; 7 bases map to TRBD1. Trimming cost V 3 bases and J 4 bases; bases outside gene matches: 5. This CDR3 comprises 14 residues. Germline V CDR1 and CDR2: MNHEY, SMNVEV (reference sequence). The CDR3 loop reads CASSLKGASYGYTF. The DNA for the CDR3 is TGTGCCAGCAGTTTGAAGGGGGCCAGCTATGGCTACACCTTC.

V usage is TRBV28 and J usage is TRBJ2-7; TRBD1 might be the D (5 bases). Germline assignment: CDR1 MDHEN and CDR2 SYDVKM. V lost 5 bases and J lost 6, with 20 bases in between. CDR3 length equals 15 residues. The CDR3 sequence is CASSPHPGRRVEQYF. The DNA for the CDR3 is TGTGCCAGCAGTCCCCACCCAGGGCGTAGGGTCGAGCAGTACTTC. The variable domain in full, completed from reference TRBV28 and TRBJ2-7, reads DVKVTQSSRYLVKRTGEKVFLECVQDMDHENMFWYRQDPGLGLRLIYFSYDVKMKEKGDIPEGYSVSREKKERFSLILESASTNQTSMYLCASSPHPGRRVEQYFGPGTRLTVT.

This clone was seen once. The CDR3 sequence: CASSQGPGQGDEQFF. The CDR3 bases are TGCGCCAGCAGCCAAGGGCCGGGACAGGGTGATGAGCAGTTCTTC. The chain has TRBV4-1 and TRBJ2-1; TRBD1 agrees at 9 bases. The germline V gene encodes CDR1 MGHRA and CDR2 YSYEKL. The CDR3 covers 15 residues. Losses at the gene ends were 1 base for V and 8 bases for J; bases not matched to a gene: 6.

This clone occurred once. The gene calls are TRBV1 and TRBJ2-7; TRBD1 reflects the table's D call only, with no check against the DNA. TRBV1 is reported as a pseudogene. The CDR3 has 14 residues. CDR3 in DNA: TGCACCAGCCCACGAACAGGGTGTTCCTACGAGCAGTACTTC. Protein: CTSPRTGCSYEQYF.